Presented here are 32 T cell receptor beta chains from one specimen sequenced in a study of neurological immune-mediated disorders. MiXCR, run by TCRdb on the 5' RACE reads, gives a single entry per CDR3 protein. This table has 16,000 or so distinct CDR3 sequences, about 10% appearing once. Input material: CD8+ T cells from blood. These receptor sequences come from a man in his fifties in good health.

This clonotype was counted at least ten times. V gene TRBV20-1 combines with J gene TRBJ2-7, with no clear D. The CDR3 contains 14 residues. The V and J ends lost 1 base and 5 bases respectively, with 15 bases between them. Germline CDR1 and CDR2: DFQATT and SNEGSKA (reference sequence). The CDR3: CSARGSGRWNEQYF. For the CDR3, the DNA is TGCAGTGCTAGAGGATCGGGCCGTTGGAACGAGCAGTACTTC.

This clonotype was observed at least ten times. In nucleotides, the CDR3 is TGTGCCAGCAGCGGCCTCGGCGGGGAGCTGTTTTTT. The encoded protein is CASSGLGGELFF. The chain employs TRBV9 and TRBJ2-2, with unresolved D. Per germline, CDR1 SGDLS and CDR2 YYNGEE. V lost 3 bases, J lost 7 bases, and 7 bases lay in between. CDR3 length: 12 residues.

This clonotype was recorded many times. This chain joins TRBV4-3 and TRBJ2-5, with 12 bases fitting TRBD2. Germline V gives CDR1 LGHNA, CDR2 YSLEER. Trimming removed 0 bases from V and 1 base from J; junction bases left unmatched: 9. The CDR3 runs 19 residues. CDR3 region: CASSQDRTSGRTPQETQYF. As DNA, the CDR3 is TGCGCCAGCAGCCAAGATAGAACTAGCGGGAGGACACCCCAAGAGACCCAGTACTTC.

This clonotype was recorded many times. V gene TRBV20-1 combines with J gene TRBJ2-7; the match to TRBD2 covers 8 bases. Germline loops: CDR1 DFQATT, CDR2 SNEGSKA (reference sequence). CDR3 length equals 12 residues. After removal of 4 bases from V and 7 bases from J, the junction contained 6 bases not matched to a gene. CDR3 in DNA: TGCAGTGCTACAAGGACTAGCAGGGAGCAGTACTTC. It is translated as CSATRTSREQYF.

This clonotype was detected many times. The chain uses TRBV6-5 and TRBJ2-1; 11 nucleotides agree with TRBD1. With 4 bases clipped from V and 6 bases from J, the junction kept 5 bases outside the gene matches. The CDR3 extends over 15 amino acids. Germline loops: CDR1 MNHEY, CDR2 SVGAGI. The CDR3 nucleotides are TGTGCCAGCAGTTTCGGGACAGGGGGGTTCAATGAGCAGTTCTTC. Its protein product is CASSFGTGGFNEQFF.

This clonotype is labeled as medium-sized. The chain carries TRBV28 and TRBJ2-7; the match to TRBD2 covers 8 bases. Germline CDR1 MDHEN, CDR2 SYDVKM. This CDR3 region has 16 residues. V gave up 1 base and J gave up 0 bases; unmatched junction bases: 5. The CDR3 nucleotides read TGTGCCAGCAGTTTATTATCTAGCGGGCCCTCCTACGAGCAGTACTTC. This codes for CASSLLSSGPSYEQYF. The variable domain in full, completed from reference TRBV28 and TRBJ2-7, reads DVKVTQSSRYLVKRTGEKVFLECVQDMDHENMFWYRQDPGLGLRLIYFSYDVKMKEKGDIPEGYSVSREKKERFSLILESASTNQTSMYLCASSLLSSGPSYEQYFGPGTRLTVT.

This clonotype was seen many times. The chain is built from TRBV11-2 and TRBJ2-5; 11 nucleotides match TRBD1. The J segment lost 0 bases and the V segment lost 5 bases, leaving 5 bases of the junction unmatched. CDR3 length: 16 amino acids. Germline V lookup: CDR1 SGHAT, CDR2 FQNNGV. CDR3 protein: CASSLGTGGNQETQYF. CDR3 sequence (DNA): TGTGCCAGCAGCCTCGGGACAGGGGGGAACCAAGAGACCCAGTACTTC.

This clonotype was seen many times. V is TRBV7-8 and J is TRBJ2-2, with a possible D match to TRBD2 (7 bases). CDR1 SGHVS and CDR2 FQNEAQ come from the germline V gene. CDR3 length equals 16 residues. V gave up 2 bases and J gave up 4 bases, with 14 bases separating them. CDR3 sequence: CASSLSSGGRTGELFF. As DNA, the CDR3 is TGTGCCAGCAGCTTATCGTCCGGGGGGCGCACCGGGGAGCTGTTTTTT. Together with reference TRBV7-8 and TRBJ2-2, the CDR3 gives the full variable domain: GAGVSQSPRYKVAKRGQDVALRCDPISGHVSLFWYQQALGQGPEFLTYFQNEAQLDKSGLPSDRFFAERPEGSVSTLKIQRTQQEDSAVYLCASSLSSGGRTGELFFGEGSRLTVL.

In this sample, this clonotype turned up many times. The chain recombines TRBV6-5 with TRBJ2-5, with 7 bases matching TRBD2. CDR3 length equals 21 residues. Trimming removed 0 bases from V and 3 bases from J; junction bases left unmatched: 22. Germline V lookup: CDR1 MNHEY, CDR2 SVGAGI. The CDR3 protein is CASSYSTRLADHGLGEETQYF. DNA for the CDR3: TGTGCCAGCAGTTACTCCACGCGGCTAGCGGACCATGGCTTGGGTGAAGAGACCCAGTACTTC.

This clonotype was recorded at least ten times. A read error is possible here, since a much larger clone lies one base away. The chain uses TRBV20-1 and TRBJ2-7; TRBD1 aligns across 7 bases. This CDR3 is built from 14 residues. Trimming at V came to 6 bases and at J to 0 bases, leaving 8 bases not matched to a gene. Germline-derived CDR1 and CDR2 are DFQATT and SNEGSKA (reference sequence). For the CDR3, the DNA is TGCAGTGCCCGGGACAGTGGGCTCTCCTACGAGCAGTACTTC. Protein sequence: CSARDSGLSYEQYF.

This clonotype has a count of ten or more. The rearrangement joins TRBV20-1 to TRBJ1-6; TRBD1 matches at 8 bases. J lost 9 bases, V lost 3 bases, and 7 bases had no gene match. This CDR3 spans 14 amino acids. The germline V gene encodes CDR1 DFQATT and CDR2 SNEGSKA (reference sequence). The CDR3 DNA sequence: TGCAGTGCTAGTAATGGACAGGGTGCTTCACCCCTCCACTTT. Translation: CSASNGQGASPLHF.

This clonotype was seen many times. The chain uses TRBV7-9 and TRBJ2-1; 8 bases agree with TRBD1. With 5 bases clipped from V and 2 bases from J, the junction kept 8 bases outside the gene matches. The CDR3 spans 16 residues. Germline CDR1 reads SEHNR; CDR2 reads FQNEAQ (reference sequence). The CDR3 loop is CASSLLRDRPYNEQFF. In DNA form, the CDR3 reads TGTGCCAGCAGCCTACTCCGGGACAGGCCCTACAATGAGCAGTTCTTC.

This clonotype was found many times. This chain joins TRBV6-2 or TRBV6-3 and TRBJ1-5; possible D gene TRBD1, 5 bases. The CDR3 consists of 13 residues. Germline V gene lookup returns CDR1 MNHEY and CDR2 SVGEGT. Trimming cost V 7 bases and J 5 bases, with 12 bases left between them. The CDR3 loop is CASTDWGDQPQHF. The DNA for the CDR3 is TGTGCCAGCACGGACTGGGGGGATCAGCCCCAGCATTTT.

In this sample, this clonotype turned up many times. V usage is TRBV27 and J usage is TRBJ2-1; D gene ambiguous. The ends were cut back, 4 bases at V and 2 bases at J, with 15 bases in the middle. The CDR3 length is 16 residues. CDR1 is MNHEY and CDR2 is SMNVEV in the germline V gene (reference sequence). The CDR3 here is CASSSLGEQPYNEQFF. The CDR3, as DNA: TGTGCCAGCAGTTCGCTGGGCGAGCAGCCCTACAATGAGCAGTTCTTC.

There are many counts of this clonotype. CDR3 sequence: CASSSYQGPYEQYF. CDR3 nucleotide sequence: TGTGCCAGCAGTTCATATCAGGGACCCTACGAGCAGTACTTC. The chain links TRBV27 to TRBJ2-7; D is perhaps TRBD1 or TRBD2 (5 bases each). Germline-derived CDR1 and CDR2 are MNHEY and SMNVEV (reference sequence). V was shortened by 4 bases and J by 2 bases, with 12 bases between the two germline ends. The CDR3 contains 14 residues.

This clonotype occurred many times. This chain links TRBV3-1 with TRBJ2-1; the match to TRBD2 covers 9 bases. V shed 4 bases, J shed 5 bases, and the junction held 3 bases outside the gene matches. Germline assignment: CDR1 LGHDT and CDR2 YNNKEL (reference sequence). CDR3 length equals 14 residues. The CDR3 here is CASSRTSEHNEQFF. In DNA, the CDR3 is TGTGCCAGCAGCCGGACTAGCGAACACAATGAGCAGTTCTTC.

The chain has TRBV4-3 and TRBJ2-1; D might be TRBD2 (5 bases). CDR3 length: 12 amino acids. The germline V gene has CDR1 LGHNA and CDR2 YSLEER. Trimming took off 6 bases at V and 5 bases at J, with 8 bases between the two ends. CDR3 coding DNA: TGCGCCAGCAGGGACTGGAACAATGAGCAGTTCTTC. Translating it yields CASRDWNNEQFF.

As to this clonotype: The junction and the germline gene differ at one end; a read error may be behind it. This chain uses TRBV5-1 with TRBJ2-7; no definite D call. Germline V gives CDR1 SGHRS, CDR2 YFSETQ. The CDR3 runs to 13 residues. The CDR3 nucleotides are TGCGCCAGAAGCTTGGAAAGGGCCTACGAGCAGTACTTC. Amino acids: CARSLERAYEQYF.

This clonotype was counted many times. V is TRBV20-1 and J is TRBJ2-2; 12 bases fit TRBD2. The CDR3 has 18 residues. V lost 0 bases and J lost 4; bases outside the gene matches: 9. Germline V gene sequence: CDR1 DFQATT, CDR2 SNEGSKA (reference sequence). The CDR3 nucleotides read TGCAGTGCTAGAGATGTGCGGGCTAGCGGGAGGGTCACCGGGGAGCTGTTTTTT. Translation: CSARDVRASGRVTGELFF.

This clonotype was recorded many times. The J gene is TRBJ2-3, the V gene TRBV4-2; no reliable D call. Trimming took 0 bases from V and 5 from J, leaving 9 bases between them. The CDR3 totals 14 residues. CDR1 is LGHNA, CDR2 YNFKEQ, per germline. CDR3 in amino acids: CASSQDFRQDTQYF. In DNA form, the CDR3 reads TGTGCCAGCAGCCAAGATTTTCGGCAAGATACGCAGTATTTT.

This clonotype occurred many times. The V call is TRBV4-2, the J call TRBJ2-7; 8 bases fit TRBD2. The V and J ends lost 0 bases and 4 bases, in that order; junction bases with no gene match: 8. The V gene's germline CDR1 is LGHNA and CDR2 YNFKEQ. The CDR3 loop spans 16 amino acids. The CDR3 DNA sequence: TGTGCCAGCAGCCAAGAATCCGGGACTAGGGGGTACGAGCAGTACTTC. As protein: CASSQESGTRGYEQYF.

This clonotype was observed many times. The V gene is TRBV7-3, the J gene TRBJ1-4; tentatively, D is TRBD1 (6 bases). The germline gives CDR1 SGHTA, CDR2 FQGTGA. The CDR3 loop spans 15 amino acids. Between the trimmed V and J ends, which lost 0 bases and 8 bases, there was a span of 13 bases. The CDR3 sequence is CASSLTGGAHEKLFF. As DNA, the CDR3 is TGTGCCAGCAGCTTAACGGGGGGGGCGCACGAAAAACTGTTTTTT.

The J gene is TRBJ2-3, the V gene TRBV27; D perhaps matches TRBD2 (6 bases). This CDR3 comprises 14 residues. Trimming removed 5 bases from V and 11 bases from J, with 20 bases in between. Per germline, CDR1 MNHEY and CDR2 SMNVEV (reference sequence). The CDR3 loop is CASSPGLNTGEQYF. The CDR3 DNA sequence: TGTGCCAGCAGTCCGGGACTTAACACCGGGGAGCAGTATTTT.

In this sample, this clonotype turned up many times. The chain carries TRBV12-3 or TRBV12-4 and TRBJ2-3; TRBD1 aligns across 10 bases. Unmatched junction bases numbered 2, after V lost 5 bases and J lost 3 bases. The length of the CDR3 is 14 residues. The CDR3 is CASSRGQGTDTQYF. The CDR3 nucleotides read TGTGCCAGCAGTCGGGGACAGGGGACAGATACGCAGTATTTT.

This clonotype was detected ten times or more. The chain uses TRBV4-2 and TRBJ1-4; TRBD1 agrees at 10 bases. This CDR3 comprises 16 residues. Unmatched junction bases numbered 7, after V lost 2 bases and J lost 7 bases. Per germline, CDR1 LGHNA and CDR2 YNFKEQ. The CDR3 sequence: CASSQQTGTGVEKLFF. The CDR3 DNA sequence: TGTGCCAGCAGCCAACAAACCGGGACAGGGGTTGAAAAACTGTTTTTT.

This clonotype occurred many times. This rearrangement joins TRBV11-2 to TRBJ2-1, with D possibly being TRBD2 (6 bases). The CDR3 is 16 residues long. V was pared by 1 base and J by 2 bases, with 12 bases between. From germline, CDR1 is SGHAT and CDR2 FQNNGV. In DNA, the CDR3 is TGTGCCAGCAGCTTAGGGGTAGCGGACGCCTACAATGAGCAGTTCTTC. It yields the protein CASSLGVADAYNEQFF.

This clonotype was picked up a small number of times. The genes are TRBV28 and TRBJ2-7; D unresolved. CDR1 and CDR2 (germline): MDHEN, SYDVKM. CDR3 size: 13 residues. Trimming took 6 bases from V and 2 from J, leaving 11 bases between them. In DNA form, the CDR3 reads TGTGCCAGCAGATTAACCACTCCCTACGAGCAGTACTTC. Its translation is CASRLTTPYEQYF.

This clonotype has ten or more counts. This chain links TRBV6-5 with TRBJ1-2, with D perhaps TRBD1 (5 bases). CDR1 is MNHEY and CDR2 is SVGAGI in the germline V gene. CDR3 length equals 12 residues. The germline V and J ends were trimmed by 6 bases and 8 bases, with 13 bases remaining between them. CDR3 protein: CASRNGQGGYTF. CDR3 bases: TGTGCCAGCAGGAACGGGCAGGGAGGCTACACCTTC.

The sample holds many counts of this clonotype. V gene TRBV3-1 combines with J gene TRBJ2-1; D is unresolved. Germline V gene data show CDR1 as LGHDT and CDR2 as YNNKEL (reference sequence). Trimming left V 6 bases short and J 0 bases short, with 6 bases between. The CDR3 runs to 13 residues. This CDR3 is CASRRSSYNEQFF. CDR3 bases: TGTGCCAGCAGGAGGAGCTCCTACAATGAGCAGTTCTTC.

This clonotype has at least ten counts. CDR3 DNA sequence: TGTGCCAGCAGCTTAGGCCCGCGGACGGGGGTGCCCCAGTACTTC. This encodes CASSLGPRTGVPQYF. The chain joins TRBV7-9 to TRBJ2-5, with D possibly TRBD2 on 6 matching bases. Trimming took off 1 base at V and 9 bases at J, with 18 bases between the two ends. The CDR3 has 15 residues. Germline V lookup: CDR1 SEHNR, CDR2 FQNEAQ (reference sequence).

This clonotype was picked up many times. The chain recombines TRBV6-1 with TRBJ1-1, with D uncertain. CDR1 is MNHNS and CDR2 is SASEGT in the germline V gene. The CDR3 has 12 residues. Trimming removed 5 bases from V and 8 bases from J, with 12 bases in between. The CDR3 region is CASSPGAPEAFF. CDR3 sequence (DNA): TGTGCCAGCAGTCCGGGTGCCCCGGAAGCTTTCTTT.

The rearrangement uses TRBV20-1 and TRBJ2-7; weak D call: TRBD2 (5 bases). Per the germline V gene, CDR1 is DFQATT and CDR2 is SNEGSKA (reference sequence). This CDR3 comprises 15 residues. With 0 bases removed from V and 5 bases from J, the gap between germline ends came to 17 bases. This CDR3 is CSARDWMEESHEQYF. CDR3 DNA: TGCAGTGCTAGAGATTGGATGGAGGAAAGCCACGAGCAGTACTTC.